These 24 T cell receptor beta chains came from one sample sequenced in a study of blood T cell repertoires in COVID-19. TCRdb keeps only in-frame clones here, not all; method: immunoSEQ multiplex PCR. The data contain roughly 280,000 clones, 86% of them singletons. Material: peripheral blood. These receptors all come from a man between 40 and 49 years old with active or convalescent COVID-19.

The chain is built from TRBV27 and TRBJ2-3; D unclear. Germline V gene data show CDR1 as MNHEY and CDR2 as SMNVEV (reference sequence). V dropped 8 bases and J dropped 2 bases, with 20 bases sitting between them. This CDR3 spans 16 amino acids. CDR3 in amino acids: CASVCREPRNTDTQYF. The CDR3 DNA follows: TGTGCCAGCGTATGTCGAGAACCTCGAAACACAGATACGCAGTATTTT.

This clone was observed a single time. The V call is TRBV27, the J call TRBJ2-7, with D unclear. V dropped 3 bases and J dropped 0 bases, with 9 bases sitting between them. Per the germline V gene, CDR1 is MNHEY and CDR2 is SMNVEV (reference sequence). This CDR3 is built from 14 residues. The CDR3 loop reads CASSFSESSYEQYF. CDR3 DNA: TGTGCCAGCAGTTTCTCGGAGAGCTCCTACGAGCAGTACTTC.

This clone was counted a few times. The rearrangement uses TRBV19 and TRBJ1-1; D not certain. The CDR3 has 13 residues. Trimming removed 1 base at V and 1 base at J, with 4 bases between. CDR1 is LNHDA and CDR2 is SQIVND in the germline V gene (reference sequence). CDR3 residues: CASSIVANTEAFF. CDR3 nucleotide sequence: TGTGCCAGTAGTATAGTGGCGAACACTGAAGCTTTCTTT.

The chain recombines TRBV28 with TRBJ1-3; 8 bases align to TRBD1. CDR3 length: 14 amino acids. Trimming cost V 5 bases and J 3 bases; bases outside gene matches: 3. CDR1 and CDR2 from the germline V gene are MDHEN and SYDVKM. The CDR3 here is CASSQGAGGNTIYF. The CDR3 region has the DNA TGTGCCAGCAGTCAGGGGGCCGGTGGAAACACCATATATTTT.

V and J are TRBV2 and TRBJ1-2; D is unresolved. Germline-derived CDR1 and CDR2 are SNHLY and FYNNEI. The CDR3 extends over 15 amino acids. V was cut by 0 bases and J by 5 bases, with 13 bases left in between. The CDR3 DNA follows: TGTGCCAGCAGTGAAGCACGCGGTGCTACTTATGGCTACACCTTC. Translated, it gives CASSEARGATYGYTF.

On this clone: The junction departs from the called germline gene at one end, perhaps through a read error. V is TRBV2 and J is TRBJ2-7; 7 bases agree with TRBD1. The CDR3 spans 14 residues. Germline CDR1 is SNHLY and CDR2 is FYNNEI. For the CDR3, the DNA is TGTGCCAGCAGGCTACCGACAGGGTCCTATGAGCAGTACTTC. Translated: CASRLPTGSYEQYF.

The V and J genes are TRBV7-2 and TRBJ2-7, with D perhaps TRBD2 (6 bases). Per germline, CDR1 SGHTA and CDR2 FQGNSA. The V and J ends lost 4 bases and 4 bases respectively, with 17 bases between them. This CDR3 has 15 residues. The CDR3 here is CASSWSGLGRYEQYF. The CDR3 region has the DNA TGTGCCAGCAGCTGGAGCGGGCTTGGCAGATACGAGCAGTACTTC.

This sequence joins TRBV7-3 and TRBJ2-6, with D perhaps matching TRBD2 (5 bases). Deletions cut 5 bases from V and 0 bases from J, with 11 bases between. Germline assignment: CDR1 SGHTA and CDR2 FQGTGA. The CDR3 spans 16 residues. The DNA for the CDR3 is TGTGCCAGCAGCACCGGACTCAGCTCTGGGGCCAACGTCCTGACTTTC. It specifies CASSTGLSSGANVLTF.

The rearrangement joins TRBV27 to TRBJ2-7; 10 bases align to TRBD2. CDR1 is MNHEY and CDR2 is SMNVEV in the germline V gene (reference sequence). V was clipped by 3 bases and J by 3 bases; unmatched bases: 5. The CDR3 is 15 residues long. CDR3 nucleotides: TGTGCCAGCAGTTTTTCGGCTAGCGGGAGCTACGAGCAGTACTTC. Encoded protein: CASSFSASGSYEQYF.

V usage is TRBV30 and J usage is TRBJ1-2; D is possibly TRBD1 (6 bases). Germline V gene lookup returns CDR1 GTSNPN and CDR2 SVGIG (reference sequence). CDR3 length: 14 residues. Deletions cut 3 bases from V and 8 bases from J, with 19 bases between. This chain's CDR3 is CAWRSRGAPGGYTF. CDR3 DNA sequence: TGTGCCTGGAGAAGTCGGGGGGCCCCGGGAGGCTACACCTTC. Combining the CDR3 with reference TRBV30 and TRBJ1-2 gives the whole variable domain SQTIHQWPATLVQPVGSPLSLECTVEGTSNPNLYWYRQAAGRGLQLLFYSVGIGQISSEVPQNLSASRPQDRQFILSSKKLLLSDSGFYLCAWRSRGAPGGYTFGSGTRLTVV.

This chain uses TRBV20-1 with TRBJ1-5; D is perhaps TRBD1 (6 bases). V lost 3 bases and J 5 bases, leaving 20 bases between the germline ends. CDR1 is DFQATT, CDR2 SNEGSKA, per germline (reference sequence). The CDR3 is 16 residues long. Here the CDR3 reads CSASRPPGDGDQPQHF. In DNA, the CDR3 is TGCAGTGCTAGTCGTCCCCCAGGGGATGGGGATCAGCCCCAGCATTTT.

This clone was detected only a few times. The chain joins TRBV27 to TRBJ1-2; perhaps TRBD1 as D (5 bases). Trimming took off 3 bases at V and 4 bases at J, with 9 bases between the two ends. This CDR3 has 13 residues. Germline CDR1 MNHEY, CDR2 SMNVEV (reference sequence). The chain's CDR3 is CASSFQGTYGYTF. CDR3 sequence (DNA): TGTGCCAGCAGTTTCCAGGGCACCTATGGCTACACCTTC.

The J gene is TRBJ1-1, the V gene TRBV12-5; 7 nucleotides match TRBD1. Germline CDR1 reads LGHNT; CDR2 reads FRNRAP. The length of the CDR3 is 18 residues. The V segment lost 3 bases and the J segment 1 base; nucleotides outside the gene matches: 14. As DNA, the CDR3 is TGTGCTAGTGGTTTTCTGGGGATAGGGGCAGGGGGGAACACTGAAGCTTTCTTT. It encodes CASGFLGIGAGGNTEAFF.

The CDR3 DNA is TGTGCCAGCAGTGAATTAGGCTGGAGTGAGCAGTTCTTC. As protein: CASSELGWSEQFF. V is TRBV2 and J is TRBJ2-1; D not resolved. The germline V gene has CDR1 SNHLY and CDR2 FYNNEI. The CDR3 extends over 13 amino acids. V dropped 2 bases and J dropped 9 bases, with 11 bases sitting between them.

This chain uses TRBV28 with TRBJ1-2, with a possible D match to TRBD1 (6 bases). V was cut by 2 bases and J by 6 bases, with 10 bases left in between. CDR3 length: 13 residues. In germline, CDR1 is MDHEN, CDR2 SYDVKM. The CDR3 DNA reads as TGTGCCAGCAGTTTAAGCAGGGGACATGGCTACACCTTC. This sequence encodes CASSLSRGHGYTF.

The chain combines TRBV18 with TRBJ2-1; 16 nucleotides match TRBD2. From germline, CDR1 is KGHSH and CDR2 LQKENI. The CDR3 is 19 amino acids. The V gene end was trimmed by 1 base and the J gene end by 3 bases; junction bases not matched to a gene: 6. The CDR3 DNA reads TGTGCCAGCTCACCACGGGGACTAGCGGGAGGGCAGGGCTACAATGAGCAGTTCTTC. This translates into CASSPRGLAGGQGYNEQFF.

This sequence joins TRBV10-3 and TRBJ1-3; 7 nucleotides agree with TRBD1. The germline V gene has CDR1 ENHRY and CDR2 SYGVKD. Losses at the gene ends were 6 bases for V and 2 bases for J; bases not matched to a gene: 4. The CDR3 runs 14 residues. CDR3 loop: CAISSDRAGNTIYF. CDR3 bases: TGTGCCATCAGCTCCGACAGGGCTGGAAACACCATATATTTT.

Here the CDR3 DNA reads TGTGCCAGTAGTATTGATGACAGGGCCCCCTACGAGCAGTACTTC. Protein product: CASSIDDRAPYEQYF. The chain joins TRBV19 to TRBJ2-7; TRBD1 aligns across 7 bases. The CDR3 covers 15 residues. The V segment lost 3 bases and the J segment 2 bases; nucleotides outside the gene matches: 7. The germline gives CDR1 LNHDA, CDR2 SQIVND (reference sequence).

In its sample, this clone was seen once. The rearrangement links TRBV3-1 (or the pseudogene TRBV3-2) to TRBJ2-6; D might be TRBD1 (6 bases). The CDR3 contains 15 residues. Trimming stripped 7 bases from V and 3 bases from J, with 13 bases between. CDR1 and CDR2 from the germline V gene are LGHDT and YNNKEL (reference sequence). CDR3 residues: CASNSGQFGANVLTF. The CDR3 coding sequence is TGTGCCAGCAACTCAGGACAGTTTGGGGCCAACGTCCTGACTTTC.

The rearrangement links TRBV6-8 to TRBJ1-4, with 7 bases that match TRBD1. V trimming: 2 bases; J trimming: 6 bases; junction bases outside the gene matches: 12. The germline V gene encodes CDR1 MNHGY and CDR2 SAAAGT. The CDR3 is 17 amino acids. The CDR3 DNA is TGTGCCAGCAGTTACCCGGGACAGCCTAACCCCGATGAAAAACTGTTTTTT. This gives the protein CASSYPGQPNPDEKLFF.

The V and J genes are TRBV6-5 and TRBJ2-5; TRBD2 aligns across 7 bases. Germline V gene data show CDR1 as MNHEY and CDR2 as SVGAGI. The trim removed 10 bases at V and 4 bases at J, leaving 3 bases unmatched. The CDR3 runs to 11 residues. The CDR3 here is CATWGGETQYF. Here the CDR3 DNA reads TGTGCCACGTGGGGGGGAGAGACCCAGTACTTC.

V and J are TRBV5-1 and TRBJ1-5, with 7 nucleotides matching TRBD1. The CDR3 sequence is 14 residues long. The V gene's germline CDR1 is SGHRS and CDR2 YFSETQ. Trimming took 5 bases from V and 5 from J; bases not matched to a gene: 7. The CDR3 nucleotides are TGCGCCAGCAGTGGGGGACAGAACCATCAGCCCCAGCATTTT. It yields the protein CASSGGQNHQPQHF.

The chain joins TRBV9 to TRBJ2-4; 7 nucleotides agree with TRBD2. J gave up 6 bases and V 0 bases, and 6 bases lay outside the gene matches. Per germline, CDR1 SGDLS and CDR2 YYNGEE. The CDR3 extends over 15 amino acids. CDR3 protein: CASSVAGGFGNIQYF. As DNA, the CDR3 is TGTGCCAGCAGCGTAGCGGGAGGTTTTGGAAACATTCAGTACTTC.

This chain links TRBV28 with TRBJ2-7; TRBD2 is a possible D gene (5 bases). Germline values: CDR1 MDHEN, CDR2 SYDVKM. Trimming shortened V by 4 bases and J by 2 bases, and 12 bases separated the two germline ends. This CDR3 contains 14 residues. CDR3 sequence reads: CASSWRALPYEQYF. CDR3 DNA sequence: TGTGCCAGCAGTTGGCGGGCGCTACCCTACGAGCAGTACTTC.